Following are 20 T cell receptor beta chains from one sample sequenced in a study of T cells in Graves' hyperthyroidism and ophthalmopathy. It was RNA transcripts that yielded the amplified TCR beta CDR3 regions. Using the HTBI primer set, a first-round RT-PCR was run on the TCR CDR3. TCRdb re-called the multiplex PCR reads with MiXCR, one entry per CDR3 protein. The sample has 600,000 to 700,000 distinct CDR3 sequences, 45% seen once; the top ten hold less than 8.5%. Input material: peripheral blood or thyroid tissue (not recorded which). Source of these receptors: an adult man with Graves' disease, either hyperthyroidism or ophthalmopathy (not recorded which).

With regard to this clonotype: A much larger clone lies a single base off, so this may be a read error. Here the CDR3 omits its conserved ending phenylalanine or tryptophan, so a read error is the likely source. Here the CDR3 DNA reads TGTGCCAGCCGGACCGGGACAAGCAATCAGCCCCAGCATCTT. Encoded protein: CASRTGTSNQPQHL. The chain carries TRBV2 and TRBJ1-5, with D perhaps matching TRBD1 (6 bases). Germline-derived CDR1 and CDR2 are SNHLY and FYNNEI. The ends were cut back, 8 bases at V and 1 base at J, with 12 bases in the middle. This CDR3 spans 14 amino acids.

This clonotype was seen only a few times. The J gene is TRBJ2-2, the V gene TRBV7-2; no definite D call. Germline V gene lookup returns CDR1 SGHTA and CDR2 FQGNSA. With 0 bases removed from V and 6 bases from J, the gap between germline ends came to 8 bases. The CDR3 has 14 amino acids. The DNA of the CDR3 is TGTGCCAGCAGCTTAGCCCCAACTTCCGGGGAGCTGTTTTTT. It yields the protein CASSLAPTSGELFF. The full variable domain, completed using reference TRBV7-2 and TRBJ2-2, is GAGVSQSPSNKVTEKGKDVELRCDPISGHTALYWYRQSLGQGLEFLIYFQGNSAPDKSGLPSDRFSAERTGGSVSTLTIQRTQQEDSAVYLCASSLAPTSGELFFGEGSRLTVL.

The chain links TRBV27 to TRBJ1-2; 8 bases match TRBD1. CDR1 is MNHEY, CDR2 SMNVEV, per germline (reference sequence). The CDR3 consists of 15 residues. The trim removed 8 bases at V and 4 bases at J, leaving 12 bases unmatched. The CDR3 spells CASGRFGQGAYGYTF. CDR3 coding DNA: TGTGCCAGCGGAAGGTTCGGACAGGGCGCCTATGGCTACACCTTC.

The sample holds a few counts of this clonotype. CDR3 sequence: CASSLMDRGYEQYF. In DNA form, the CDR3 reads TGTGCCAGCAGCCTGATGGACAGGGGCTACGAGCAGTACTTC. The rearrangement links TRBV7-9 to TRBJ2-7, with 9 bases matching TRBD1. The CDR3 loop spans 14 amino acids. Per the germline V gene, CDR1 is SEHNR and CDR2 is FQNEAQ (reference sequence). Losses at the gene ends were 5 bases for V and 3 bases for J; bases not matched to a gene: 5.

Of note for this clonotype: Relative to the germline gene, one junction end is altered; a read error may explain this. CDR3 in DNA: TGTGCCAGCAGTGGCCCCGGGACGTGGGAATACGAGCAGTACTTC. The encoded protein is CASSGPGTWEYEQYF. The V call is TRBV10-3, the J call TRBJ2-7, with D perhaps given as TRBD1 or TRBD2 (5 bases each). Germline CDR1 ENHRY, CDR2 SYGVKD. The CDR3 has 15 residues.

There are many counts of this clonotype. The chain links TRBV9 to TRBJ2-5, with TRBD1 identical over 9 bases. The germline CDR1 and CDR2 sequences are SGDLS and YYNGEE. Trimming took 4 bases from V and 5 from J; bases not matched to a gene: 9. The CDR3 spans 15 residues. The CDR3 protein is CASSPGTGIGETQYF. The CDR3, as DNA: TGTGCCAGCAGCCCCGGGACAGGGATTGGGGAGACCCAGTACTTC.

This clonotype was seen only once. This sequence joins TRBV15 and TRBJ2-5; maybe TRBD1 (5 bases). The CDR3 is 12 residues long. CDR1 and CDR2 (germline): LNHNV, YYDKDF (reference sequence). Deletions cut 4 bases from V and 5 bases from J, with 8 bases between. The DNA for the CDR3 is TGTGCCACCAGCACATACAGGGAGACCCAGTACTTC. It codes for CATSTYRETQYF.

The V call is TRBV20-1, the J call TRBJ2-7; 8 bases agree with TRBD2. V lost 0 bases to trimming and J lost 3 bases; unmatched junction nucleotides: 4. CDR1 and CDR2 from the germline V gene are DFQATT and SNEGSKA (reference sequence). CDR3 size: 14 residues. The CDR3 loop is CSARDAGGLYEQYF. The CDR3 DNA is TGCAGTGCTAGAGATGCGGGGGGCCTCTACGAGCAGTACTTC.

CDR3 coding DNA: TGTGCCACCAGCAGAGATCGGGGTAATAATTCACCCCTCCACTTT. It is translated as CATSRDRGNNSPLHF. The rearrangement uses TRBV15 and TRBJ1-6; D is unresolved. Between the trimmed V and J ends, which lost 0 bases and 5 bases, there was a span of 8 bases. This CDR3 spans 15 amino acids. Germline V gene data show CDR1 as LNHNV and CDR2 as YYDKDF (reference sequence). The full variable domain, completed using reference TRBV15 and TRBJ1-6, is DAMVIQNPRYQVTQFGKPVTLSCSQTLNHNVMYWYQQKSSQAPKLLFHYYDKDFNNEADTPDNFQSRRPNTSFCFLDIRSPGLGDTAMYLCATSRDRGNNSPLHFGNGTRLTVT.

This clonotype was counted only a few times. The chain employs TRBV2 and TRBJ2-6; D perhaps matches TRBD1 (5 bases). V dropped 6 bases and J dropped 2 bases, with 8 bases sitting between them. Per the germline V gene, CDR1 is SNHLY and CDR2 is FYNNEI. The CDR3 extends over 14 amino acids. The CDR3 protein is CASRAGTGANVLTF. CDR3 nucleotides: TGTGCCAGCAGGGCAGGGACTGGGGCCAACGTCCTGACTTTC.

V usage is TRBV12-3 or TRBV12-4 and J usage is TRBJ2-5, with D possibly called TRBD1 or TRBD2 (5 bases each). CDR3 length: 13 residues. V dropped 6 bases and J dropped 9 bases, with 17 bases sitting between them. In DNA, the CDR3 is TGTGCCAGCAGCGGAGAGGGGAGTCAGCCCCAGTACTTC. It yields the protein CASSGEGSQPQYF.

This clonotype was found a few times. The chain couples TRBV19 to TRBJ2-2; no definite D call. The CDR3 is 14 residues long. V was cut by 1 base and J by 0 bases, with 3 bases left in between. CDR1 is LNHDA and CDR2 is SQIVND in the germline V gene (reference sequence). For the CDR3, the DNA is TGTGCCAGTAGTATAGGTTCGAACACCGGGGAGCTGTTTTTT. Its protein product is CASSIGSNTGELFF. Together with reference TRBV19 and TRBJ2-2, the CDR3 gives the full variable domain: DGGITQSPKYLFRKEGQNVTLSCEQNLNHDAMYWYRQDPGQGLRLIYYSQIVNDFQKGDIAEGYSVSREKKESFPLTVTSAQKNPTAFYLCASSIGSNTGELFFGEGSRLTVL.

This clonotype was counted a single time. The chain carries TRBV10-3 and TRBJ1-6; TRBD1 matches at 10 bases. CDR1 is ENHRY, CDR2 SYGVKD, per germline. After removal of 10 bases from V and 11 bases from J, the junction contained 26 bases not matched to a gene. This CDR3 has 19 amino acids. The CDR3 sequence is CASRPAYNRDRGTIPPLHF. The CDR3 DNA reads TGTGCCAGCAGACCCGCTTACAACCGGGACAGGGGAACGATTCCACCCCTCCACTTT.

Worth noting for this clonotype: A much larger clone lies one base from this, so it may be a read error. The chain employs TRBV24-1 and TRBJ2-7, with no clear D. This CDR3 spans 12 amino acids. V was trimmed by 7 bases and J by 2 bases, leaving 8 bases between them. Germline loops: CDR1 KGHDR, CDR2 SFDVKD. CDR3 sequence (DNA): TGTGCCACCAGCGATCACCCCTACGAGCAGTACTTC. Its protein is CATSDHPYEQYF.

The rearrangement uses TRBV20-1 and TRBJ1-3, with D unclear. The CDR3 is made up of 13 amino acids. CDR1 DFQATT and CDR2 SNEGSKA come from the germline V gene (reference sequence). Between the trimmed V and J ends, which lost 3 bases and 4 bases, there was a span of 10 bases. The CDR3 DNA reads as TGCAGTGCTAGTCGGGCCGTGGGAAACACCATATATTTT. Translating gives CSASRAVGNTIYF.

V gene TRBV7-9 combines with J gene TRBJ2-6, with TRBD2 matching over 7 bases. J gave up 4 bases and V 0 bases, and 3 bases lay outside the gene matches. CDR3 length: 16 residues. The V gene's germline CDR1 is SEHNR and CDR2 FQNEAQ (reference sequence). CDR3 in DNA: TGTGCCAGCAGCTTAGCGGGGGGGGACGGGGCCAACGTCCTGACTTTC. Amino acid sequence: CASSLAGGDGANVLTF.

This clonotype was detected many times. The rearrangement uses TRBV7-6 and TRBJ2-6, with no clear D. CDR1 and CDR2 (germline): SGHVS, FNYEAQ. The CDR3 spans 18 residues. Trimming pared 5 bases from V and 0 bases from J, leaving 17 bases between. CDR3: CASSPEVDGSSGANVLTF. CDR3 sequence (DNA): TGTGCCAGCAGCCCAGAAGTCGACGGGTCCTCTGGGGCCAACGTCCTGACTTTC.

The V gene is TRBV5-6, the J gene TRBJ1-1, with D perhaps matching TRBD1 (5 bases). Germline CDR1 is SGHDT and CDR2 is YYEEEE. The CDR3 consists of 13 residues. V shed 8 bases and J shed 1 base, with 12 bases lying between them. In DNA form, the CDR3 reads TGTGCCAGTATGCAGGGACCGAACACTGAAGCTTTCTTT. Its protein is CASMQGPNTEAFF.

The rearrangement joins TRBV2 to TRBJ1-1; 8 bases line up with TRBD1. V lost 5 bases, J lost 5 bases, and 7 bases stayed unmatched. This CDR3 region has 14 residues. CDR1 is SNHLY, CDR2 FYNNEI, per germline. Here the CDR3 reads CASSRGRGLTEAFF. CDR3 nucleotide sequence: TGTGCCAGCAGTAGGGGCAGGGGGCTTACTGAAGCTTTCTTT.

This sequence joins TRBV2 and TRBJ1-2, with TRBD1 identical over 8 bases. CDR3 length: 15 residues. Trimming took 5 bases from V and 7 from J; bases not matched to a gene: 12. From germline, CDR1 is SNHLY and CDR2 FYNNEI. The CDR3: CASSTRTGRWGGYTF. DNA for the CDR3: TGTGCCAGCAGTACCCGGACAGGGCGCTGGGGTGGCTACACCTTC.